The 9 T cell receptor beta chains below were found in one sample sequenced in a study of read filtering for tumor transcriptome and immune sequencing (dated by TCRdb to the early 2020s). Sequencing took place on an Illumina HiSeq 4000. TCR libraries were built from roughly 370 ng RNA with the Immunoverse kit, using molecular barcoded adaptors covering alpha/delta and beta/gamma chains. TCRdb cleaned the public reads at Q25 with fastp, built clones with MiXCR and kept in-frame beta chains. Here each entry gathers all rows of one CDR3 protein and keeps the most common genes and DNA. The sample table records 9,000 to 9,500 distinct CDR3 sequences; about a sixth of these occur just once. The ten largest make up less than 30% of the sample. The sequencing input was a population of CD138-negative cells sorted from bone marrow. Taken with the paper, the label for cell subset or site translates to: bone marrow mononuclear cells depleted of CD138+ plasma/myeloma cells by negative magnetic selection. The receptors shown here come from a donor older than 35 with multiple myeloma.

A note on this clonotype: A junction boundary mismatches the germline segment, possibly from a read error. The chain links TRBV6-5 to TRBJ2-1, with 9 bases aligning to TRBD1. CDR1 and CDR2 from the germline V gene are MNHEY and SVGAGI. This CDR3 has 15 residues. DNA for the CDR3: TGTGCCAGCAGTTACTCGAGGGACAGGGAGAATGAGCAGTCCTTC. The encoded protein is CASSYSRDRENEQSF.

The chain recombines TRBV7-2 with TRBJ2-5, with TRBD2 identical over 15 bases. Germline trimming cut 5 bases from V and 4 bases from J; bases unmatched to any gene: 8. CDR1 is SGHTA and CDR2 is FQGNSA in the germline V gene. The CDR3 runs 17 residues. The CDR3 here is CASSRPGTSGGPETQYF. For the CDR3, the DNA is TGTGCCAGCAGCCGACCCGGGACTAGCGGGGGGCCAGAGACCCAGTACTTC.

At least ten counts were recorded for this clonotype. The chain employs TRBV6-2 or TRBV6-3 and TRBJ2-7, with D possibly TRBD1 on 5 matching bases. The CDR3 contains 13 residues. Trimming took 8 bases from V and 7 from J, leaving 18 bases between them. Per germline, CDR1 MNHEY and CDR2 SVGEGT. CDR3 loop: CASCTDIYEEQYF. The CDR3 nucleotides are TGTGCCAGCTGTACGGACATCTACGAAGAGCAGTACTTC.

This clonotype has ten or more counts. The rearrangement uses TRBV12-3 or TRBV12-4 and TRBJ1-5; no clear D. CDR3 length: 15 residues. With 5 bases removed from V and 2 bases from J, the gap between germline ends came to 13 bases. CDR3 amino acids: CASSPKGIGNQPQHF. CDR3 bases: TGTGCCAGCAGTCCCAAGGGTATTGGCAATCAGCCCCAGCATTTT.

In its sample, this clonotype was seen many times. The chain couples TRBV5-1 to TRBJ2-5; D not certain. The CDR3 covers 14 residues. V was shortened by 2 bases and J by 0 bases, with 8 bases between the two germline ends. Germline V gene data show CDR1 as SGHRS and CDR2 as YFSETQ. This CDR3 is CASSLSQYQETQYF. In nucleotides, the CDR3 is TGCGCCAGCAGCTTAAGTCAGTACCAAGAGACCCAGTACTTC.

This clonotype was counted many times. The CDR3: CASSPLAVELETQYF. The CDR3 nucleotides are TGTGCCAGCTCACCGCTAGCGGTGGAATTAGAGACCCAGTACTTC. The chain couples TRBV18 to TRBJ2-5, with TRBD2 matching 7 bases. Germline V gene lookup returns CDR1 KGHSH and CDR2 LQKENI. The trim removed 3 bases at V and 4 bases at J, leaving 8 bases unmatched. This CDR3 is 15 amino acids long.

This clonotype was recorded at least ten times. The CDR3 DNA sequence: TGTGCCAGCAGCTTAGCAGGGACAGCCCTCACCGGGGAGCTGTTTTTT. Protein product: CASSLAGTALTGELFF. The chain couples TRBV7-9 to TRBJ2-2; 7 positions agree with TRBD1. This CDR3 is 16 amino acids long. CDR1 and CDR2 from the germline V gene are SEHNR and FQNEAQ (reference sequence). V lost 0 bases, J lost 4 bases, and 5 bases stayed unmatched.

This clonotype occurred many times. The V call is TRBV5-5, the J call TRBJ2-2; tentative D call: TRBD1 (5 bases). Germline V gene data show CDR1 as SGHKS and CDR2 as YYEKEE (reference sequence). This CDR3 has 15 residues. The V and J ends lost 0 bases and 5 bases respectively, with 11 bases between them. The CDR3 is CASSLEDTATGELFF. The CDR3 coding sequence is TGTGCCAGCAGCTTGGAGGACACCGCGACCGGGGAGCTGTTTTTT.

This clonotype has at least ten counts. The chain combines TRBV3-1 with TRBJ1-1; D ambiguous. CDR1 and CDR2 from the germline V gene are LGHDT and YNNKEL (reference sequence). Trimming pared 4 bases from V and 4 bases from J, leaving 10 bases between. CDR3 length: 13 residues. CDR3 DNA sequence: TGTGCCAGCAGCCTAAACAGTGGCACTGAAGCTTTCTTT. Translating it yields CASSLNSGTEAFF.